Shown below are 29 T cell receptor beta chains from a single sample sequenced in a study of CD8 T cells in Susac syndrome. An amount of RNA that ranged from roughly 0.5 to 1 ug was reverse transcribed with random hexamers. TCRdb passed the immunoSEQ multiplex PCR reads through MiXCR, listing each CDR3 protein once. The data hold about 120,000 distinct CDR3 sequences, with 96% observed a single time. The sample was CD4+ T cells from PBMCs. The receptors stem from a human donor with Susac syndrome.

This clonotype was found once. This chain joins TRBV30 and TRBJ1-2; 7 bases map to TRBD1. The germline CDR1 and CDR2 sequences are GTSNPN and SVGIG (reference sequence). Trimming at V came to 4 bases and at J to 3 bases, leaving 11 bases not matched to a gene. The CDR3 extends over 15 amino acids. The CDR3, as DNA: TGTGCCTGGATGTCAGAGGGGGCGTATCACTATGGCTACACCTTC. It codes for CAWMSEGAYHYGYTF.

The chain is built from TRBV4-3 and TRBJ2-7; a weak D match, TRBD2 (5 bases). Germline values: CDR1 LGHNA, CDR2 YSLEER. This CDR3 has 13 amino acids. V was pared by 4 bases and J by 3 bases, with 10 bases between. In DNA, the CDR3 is TGCGCCAGCAGCCCTACCCGGGGCTACGAGCAGTACTTC. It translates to CASSPTRGYEQYF.

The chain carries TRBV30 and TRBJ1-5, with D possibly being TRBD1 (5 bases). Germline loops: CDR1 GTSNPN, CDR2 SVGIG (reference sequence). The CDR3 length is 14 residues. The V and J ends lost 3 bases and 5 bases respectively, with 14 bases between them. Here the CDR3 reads CAWRGRGTYQPQHF. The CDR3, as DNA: TGTGCCTGGAGGGGGCGAGGGACCTATCAGCCCCAGCATTTT.

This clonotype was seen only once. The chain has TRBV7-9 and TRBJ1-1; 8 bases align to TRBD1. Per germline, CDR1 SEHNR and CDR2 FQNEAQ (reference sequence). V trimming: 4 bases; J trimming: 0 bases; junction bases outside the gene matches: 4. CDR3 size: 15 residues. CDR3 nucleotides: TGTGCCAGCAGCTCTAGACAGGGGATGAACACTGAAGCTTTCTTT. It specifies CASSSRQGMNTEAFF.

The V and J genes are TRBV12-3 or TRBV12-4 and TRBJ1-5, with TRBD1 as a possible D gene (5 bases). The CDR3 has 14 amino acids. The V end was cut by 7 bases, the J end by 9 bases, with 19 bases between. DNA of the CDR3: TGTGCCAGCAAGCCGGGGCTCGAAAATGGGCCCCAGCATTTT. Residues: CASKPGLENGPQHF.

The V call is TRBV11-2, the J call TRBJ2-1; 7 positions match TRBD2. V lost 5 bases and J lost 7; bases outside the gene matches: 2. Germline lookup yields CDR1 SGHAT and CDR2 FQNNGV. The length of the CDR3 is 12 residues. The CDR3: CASSTGGNEQFF. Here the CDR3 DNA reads TGTGCCAGCAGCACGGGGGGAAATGAGCAGTTCTTC. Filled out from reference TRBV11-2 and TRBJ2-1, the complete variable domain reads EAGVAQSPRYKIIEKRQSVAFWCNPISGHATLYWYQQILGQGPKLLIQFQNNGVVDDSQLPKDRFSAERLKGVDSTLKIQPAKLEDSAVYLCASSTGGNEQFFGPGTRLTVL.

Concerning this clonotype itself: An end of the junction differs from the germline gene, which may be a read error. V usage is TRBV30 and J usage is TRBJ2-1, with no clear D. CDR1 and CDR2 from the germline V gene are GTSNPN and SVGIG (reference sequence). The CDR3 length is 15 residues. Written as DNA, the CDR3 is TGTGCCTGCATCAGAGGTTACCCCATCTACGATGAGCAGTTCTTC. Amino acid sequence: CACIRGYPIYDEQFF.

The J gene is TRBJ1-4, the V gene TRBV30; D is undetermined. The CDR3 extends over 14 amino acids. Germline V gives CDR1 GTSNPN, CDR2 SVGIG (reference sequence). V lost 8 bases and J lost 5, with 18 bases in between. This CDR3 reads CATADGAENEKLFF. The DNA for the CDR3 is TGTGCCACTGCCGACGGAGCAGAGAATGAAAAACTGTTTTTT.

CDR3 loop: CASSPGPAEETQYF. The CDR3 nucleotides are TGTGCCAGCAGCCCCGGACCGGCGGAAGAGACCCAGTACTTC. The chain uses TRBV12-3 or TRBV12-4 and TRBJ2-5; no definite D call. The CDR3 has 14 residues. The ends were cut back, 6 bases at V and 3 bases at J, with 14 bases in the middle.

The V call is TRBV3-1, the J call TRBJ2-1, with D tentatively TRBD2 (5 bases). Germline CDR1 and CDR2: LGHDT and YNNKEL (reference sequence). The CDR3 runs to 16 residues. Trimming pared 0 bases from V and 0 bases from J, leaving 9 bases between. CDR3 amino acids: CASSQDLGSSYNEQFF. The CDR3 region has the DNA TGTGCCAGCAGCCAAGATTTGGGGAGCTCCTACAATGAGCAGTTCTTC.

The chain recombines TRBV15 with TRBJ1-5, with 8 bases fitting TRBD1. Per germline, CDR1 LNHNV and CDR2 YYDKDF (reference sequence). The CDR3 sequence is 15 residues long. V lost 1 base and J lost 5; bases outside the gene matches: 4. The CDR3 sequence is CATSRGTGQDQPQHF. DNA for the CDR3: TGTGCCACCAGCAGAGGGACAGGGCAAGATCAGCCCCAGCATTTT.

As DNA, the CDR3 is TGCAGTGCTTACGCAGGGGGCCATCAGCCCCAGCATTTT. Translation gives CSAYAGGHQPQHF. The chain joins TRBV20-1 to TRBJ1-5; 8 bases fit TRBD1. Trimming took 5 bases from V and 5 from J; bases not matched to a gene: 5. This CDR3 is 13 amino acids long. Germline V gives CDR1 DFQATT, CDR2 SNEGSKA (reference sequence).

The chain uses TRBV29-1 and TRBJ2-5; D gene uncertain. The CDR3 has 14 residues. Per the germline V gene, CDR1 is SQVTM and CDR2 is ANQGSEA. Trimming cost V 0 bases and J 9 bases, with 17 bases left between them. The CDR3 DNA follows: TGCAGCGTTGAAGATCTGGTACGCCAGGCGGCCCAGTACTTC. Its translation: CSVEDLVRQAAQYF.

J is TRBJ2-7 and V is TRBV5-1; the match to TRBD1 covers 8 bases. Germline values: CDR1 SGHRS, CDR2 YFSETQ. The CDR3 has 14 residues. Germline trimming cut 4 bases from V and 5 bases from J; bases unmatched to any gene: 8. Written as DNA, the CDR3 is TGCGCCAGCAGCAAGGGACAGGTTTTCGACGAGCAGTACTTC. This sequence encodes CASSKGQVFDEQYF.

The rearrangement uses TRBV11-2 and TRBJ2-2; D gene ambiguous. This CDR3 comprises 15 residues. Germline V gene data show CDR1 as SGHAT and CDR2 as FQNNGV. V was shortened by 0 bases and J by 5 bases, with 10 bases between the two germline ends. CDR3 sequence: CASSLDLIQTGELFF. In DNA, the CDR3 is TGTGCCAGCAGCTTAGATCTAATCCAAACCGGGGAGCTGTTTTTT.

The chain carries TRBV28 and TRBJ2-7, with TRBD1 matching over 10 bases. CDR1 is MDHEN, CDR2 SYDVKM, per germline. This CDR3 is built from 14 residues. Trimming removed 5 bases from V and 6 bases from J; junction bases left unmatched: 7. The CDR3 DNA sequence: TGTGCCAGCAGTCTCCGGGACAGGGGAGGCGAGCAGTACTTC. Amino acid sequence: CASSLRDRGGEQYF.

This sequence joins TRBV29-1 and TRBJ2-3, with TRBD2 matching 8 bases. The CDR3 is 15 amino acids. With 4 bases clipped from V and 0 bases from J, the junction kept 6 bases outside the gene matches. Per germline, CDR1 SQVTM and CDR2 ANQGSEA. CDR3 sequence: CSVGLAGLSTDTQYF. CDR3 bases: TGCAGCGTTGGCCTAGCGGGCCTTAGCACAGATACGCAGTATTTT.

The DNA for the CDR3 is TGTGCCAGTGGGCCCTCCGGCAATCAGCCCCAGCATTTT. Translated: CASGPSGNQPQHF. The rearrangement links TRBV2 to TRBJ1-5; no clear D. This CDR3 has 13 amino acids. Trimming removed 9 bases at V and 2 bases at J, with 11 bases between. Germline V CDR1 and CDR2: SNHLY, FYNNEI.

The CDR3 reads CASLGSGSRGEQYF. In DNA, the CDR3 is TGTGCCAGCCTAGGGAGCGGGAGCCGGGGCGAGCAGTACTTC. This chain uses TRBV6-2 or TRBV6-3 with TRBJ2-7, with 8 bases that match TRBD2. Germline V gene lookup returns CDR1 MNHEY and CDR2 SVGEGT. Unmatched junction bases numbered 12, after V lost 8 bases and J lost 6 bases. The CDR3 loop spans 14 amino acids.

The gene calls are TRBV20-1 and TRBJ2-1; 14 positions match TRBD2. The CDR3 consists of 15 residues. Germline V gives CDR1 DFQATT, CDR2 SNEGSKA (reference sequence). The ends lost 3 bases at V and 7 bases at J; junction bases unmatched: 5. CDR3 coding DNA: TGCAGTGCTAGCGGTAGGACTAGCGGGAGGAATGAGCAGTTCTTC. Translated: CSASGRTSGRNEQFF.

The CDR3 here is CATSREASGIAETQYF. Here the CDR3 DNA reads TGTGCCACCAGCAGAGAGGCTAGCGGGATAGCAGAGACCCAGTACTTC. The gene calls are TRBV15 and TRBJ2-5, with TRBD2 identical over 9 bases. Germline V lookup: CDR1 LNHNV, CDR2 YYDKDF (reference sequence). J gave up 4 bases and V 0 bases, and 6 bases lay outside the gene matches. The CDR3 spans 16 residues. Using reference TRBV15 and TRBJ2-5 for the parts outside the CDR3, the full variable domain is DAMVIQNPRYQVTQFGKPVTLSCSQTLNHNVMYWYQQKSSQAPKLLFHYYDKDFNNEADTPDNFQSRRPNTSFCFLDIRSPGLGDTAMYLCATSREASGIAETQYFGPGTRLLVL.

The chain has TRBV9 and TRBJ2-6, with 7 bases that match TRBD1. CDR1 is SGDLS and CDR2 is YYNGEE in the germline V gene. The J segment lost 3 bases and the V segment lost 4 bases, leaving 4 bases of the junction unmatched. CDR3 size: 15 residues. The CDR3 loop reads CASSSDRVGANVLTF. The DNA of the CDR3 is TGTGCCAGCAGCTCCGACAGGGTTGGGGCCAACGTCCTGACTTTC.

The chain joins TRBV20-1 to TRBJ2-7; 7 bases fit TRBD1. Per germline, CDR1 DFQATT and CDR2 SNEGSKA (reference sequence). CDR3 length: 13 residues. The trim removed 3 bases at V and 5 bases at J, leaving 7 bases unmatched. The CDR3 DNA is TGCAGTGCTAGCAGAGGGGGCTTCAACGAGCAGTACTTC. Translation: CSASRGGFNEQYF.

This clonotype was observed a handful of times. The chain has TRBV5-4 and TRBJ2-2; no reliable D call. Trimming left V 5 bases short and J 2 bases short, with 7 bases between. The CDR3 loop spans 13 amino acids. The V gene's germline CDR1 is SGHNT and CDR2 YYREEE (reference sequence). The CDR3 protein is CASSLPNTGELFF. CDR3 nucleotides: TGTGCCAGCAGTTTACCTAACACCGGGGAGCTGTTTTTT.

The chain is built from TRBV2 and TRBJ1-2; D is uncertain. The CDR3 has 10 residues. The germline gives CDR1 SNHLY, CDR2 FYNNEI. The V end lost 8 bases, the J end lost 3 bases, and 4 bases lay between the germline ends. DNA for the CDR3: TGTGCCAGCTCGGACTATGGCTACACCTTC. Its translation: CASSDYGYTF.

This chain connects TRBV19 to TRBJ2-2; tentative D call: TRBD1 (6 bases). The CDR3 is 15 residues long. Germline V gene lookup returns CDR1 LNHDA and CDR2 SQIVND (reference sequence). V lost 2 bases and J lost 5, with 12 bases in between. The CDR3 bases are TGTGCCAGTAGTATACAGGCAGGGGTAACCGGGGAGCTGTTTTTT. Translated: CASSIQAGVTGELFF.

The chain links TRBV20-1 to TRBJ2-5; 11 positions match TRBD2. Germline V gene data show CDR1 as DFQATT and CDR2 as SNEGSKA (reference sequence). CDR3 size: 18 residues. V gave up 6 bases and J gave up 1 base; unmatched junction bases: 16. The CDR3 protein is CSAPGPGTSGQTQETQYF. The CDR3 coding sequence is TGCAGTGCCCCCGGCCCAGGGACTAGCGGACAAACCCAAGAGACCCAGTACTTC.

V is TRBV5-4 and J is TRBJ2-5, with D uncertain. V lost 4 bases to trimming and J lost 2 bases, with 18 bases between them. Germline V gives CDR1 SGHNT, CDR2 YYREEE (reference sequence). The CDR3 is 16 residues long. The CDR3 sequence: CASSRSPSQLQETQYF. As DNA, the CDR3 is TGTGCCAGCAGCCGAAGTCCCAGCCAGCTTCAAGAGACCCAGTACTTC.

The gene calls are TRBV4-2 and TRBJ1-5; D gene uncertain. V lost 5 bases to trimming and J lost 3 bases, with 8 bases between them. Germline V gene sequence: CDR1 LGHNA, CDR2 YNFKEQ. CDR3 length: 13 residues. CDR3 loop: CASSSQLNQPQHF. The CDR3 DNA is TGTGCCAGCAGCAGCCAGCTCAATCAGCCCCAGCATTTT.